This T cell receptor (beta chain) was found in a study of T cells in localized non-small cell lung cancer. The repertoire was sequenced with immunoSEQ multiplex PCR; TCRdb's copy has only in-frame clones and lacks some. Counted here are approximately 41,000 clones, 75% to 90% occurring once; the ten biggest clones make up around 6.1%. The germline CDR1 and CDR2 sequences are SGHTS and YDEGEE. CDR3 length equals 16 residues. Trimming stripped 5 bases from V and 4 bases from J, with 21 bases between. This sequence was found in a male donor at least 60 years old with stage II lung adenocarcinoma. The source material was peripheral blood mononuclear cells, sampled before any cancer treatment. The chain links TRBV5-8 to TRBJ1-2; D ambiguous. In DNA, the CDR3 is TGTGCCAGCAGGTTCCGGTCCTCCAAAACAAGCTATGGCTACACCTTC. This encodes CASRFRSSKTSYGYTF.